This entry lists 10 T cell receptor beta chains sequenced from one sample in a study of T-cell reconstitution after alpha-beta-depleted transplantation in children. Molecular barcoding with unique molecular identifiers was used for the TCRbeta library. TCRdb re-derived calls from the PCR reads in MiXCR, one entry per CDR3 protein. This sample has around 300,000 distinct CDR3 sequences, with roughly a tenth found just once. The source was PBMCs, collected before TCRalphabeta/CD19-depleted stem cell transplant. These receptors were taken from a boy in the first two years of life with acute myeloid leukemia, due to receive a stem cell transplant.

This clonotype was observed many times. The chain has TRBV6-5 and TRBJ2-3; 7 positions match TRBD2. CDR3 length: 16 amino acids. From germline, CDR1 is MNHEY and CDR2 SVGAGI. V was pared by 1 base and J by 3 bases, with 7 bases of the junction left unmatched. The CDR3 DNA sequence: TGTGCCAGCAGTTACTTCGAGGGAGGGCCTACAGATACGCAGTATTTT. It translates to CASSYFEGGPTDTQYF.

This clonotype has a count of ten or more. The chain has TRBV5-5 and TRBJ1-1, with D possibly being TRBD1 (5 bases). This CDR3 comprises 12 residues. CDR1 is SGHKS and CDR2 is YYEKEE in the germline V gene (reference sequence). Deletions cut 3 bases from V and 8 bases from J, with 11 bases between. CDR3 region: CASSYLTAEAFF. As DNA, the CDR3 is TGTGCCAGCAGCTACTTGACAGCCGAAGCTTTCTTT.

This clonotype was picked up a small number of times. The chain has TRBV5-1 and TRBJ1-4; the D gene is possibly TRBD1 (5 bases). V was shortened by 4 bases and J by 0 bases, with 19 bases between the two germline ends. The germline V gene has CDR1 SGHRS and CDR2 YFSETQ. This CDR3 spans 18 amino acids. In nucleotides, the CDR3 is TGCGCCAGCAGCCCGGGAGGTGGGGACTTTGCAACTAATGAAAAACTGTTTTTT. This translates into CASSPGGGDFATNEKLFF.

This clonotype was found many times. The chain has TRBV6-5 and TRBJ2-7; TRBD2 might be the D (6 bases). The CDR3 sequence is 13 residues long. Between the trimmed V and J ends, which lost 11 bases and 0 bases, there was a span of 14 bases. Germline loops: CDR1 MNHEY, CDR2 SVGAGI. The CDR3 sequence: CALSGDGSYEQYF. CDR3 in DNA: TGTGCCTTATCGGGAGACGGCTCCTACGAGCAGTACTTC.

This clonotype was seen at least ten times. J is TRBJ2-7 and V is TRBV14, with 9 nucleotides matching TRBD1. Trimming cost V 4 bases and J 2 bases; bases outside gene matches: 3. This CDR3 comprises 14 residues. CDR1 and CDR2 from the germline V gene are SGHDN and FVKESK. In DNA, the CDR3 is TGTGCCAGCAGCCCTACAGGGGGCCCCTACGAGCAGTACTTC. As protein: CASSPTGGPYEQYF. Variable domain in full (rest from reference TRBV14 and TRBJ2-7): EAGVTQFPSHSVIEKGQTVTLRCDPISGHDNLYWYRRVMGKEIKFLLHFVKESKQDESGMPNNRFLAERTGGTYSTLKVQPAELEDSGVYFCASSPTGGPYEQYFGPGTRLTVT.

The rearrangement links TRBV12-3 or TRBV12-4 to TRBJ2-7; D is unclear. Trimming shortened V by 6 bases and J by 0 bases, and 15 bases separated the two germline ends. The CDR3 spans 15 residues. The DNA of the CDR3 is TGTGCCAGCAGACGGAGTTTCCTCGCCTCCTACGAGCAGTACTTC. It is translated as CASRRSFLASYEQYF.

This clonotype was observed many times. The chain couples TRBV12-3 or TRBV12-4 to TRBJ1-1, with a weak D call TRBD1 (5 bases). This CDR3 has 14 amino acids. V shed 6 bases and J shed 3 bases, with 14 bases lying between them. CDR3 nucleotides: TGTGCCAGCAGCTTGGCCGGGGGGTACACTGAAGCTTTCTTT. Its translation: CASSLAGGYTEAFF.

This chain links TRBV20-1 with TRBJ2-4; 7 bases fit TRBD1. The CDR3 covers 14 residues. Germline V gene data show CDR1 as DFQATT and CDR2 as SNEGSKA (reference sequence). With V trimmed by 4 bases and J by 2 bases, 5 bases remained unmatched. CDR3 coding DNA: TGCAGTGCTACTCAGGGGGATTCCAAAAACATTCAGTACTTC. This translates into CSATQGDSKNIQYF.

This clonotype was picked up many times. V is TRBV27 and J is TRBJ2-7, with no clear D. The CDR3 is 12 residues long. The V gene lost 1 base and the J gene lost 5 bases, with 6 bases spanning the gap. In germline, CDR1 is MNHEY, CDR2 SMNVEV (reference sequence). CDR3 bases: TGTGCCAGCAGTTTATTAGGGAACGAGCAGTACTTC. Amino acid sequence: CASSLLGNEQYF.

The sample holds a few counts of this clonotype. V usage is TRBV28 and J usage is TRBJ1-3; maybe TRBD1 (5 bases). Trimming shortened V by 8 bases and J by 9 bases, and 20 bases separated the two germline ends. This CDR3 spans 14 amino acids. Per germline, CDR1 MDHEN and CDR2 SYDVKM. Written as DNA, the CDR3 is TGTGCCAGCCGACAGCCCAGGGACGAGCTCACCATATATTTT. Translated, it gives CASRQPRDELTIYF.